The subject of this entry is one TCR beta chain. The antigen is not known. This sample is part of a study of OX40 agonist ivuxolimab in advanced cancers. Study at large: Patients were given ivuxolimab, an antibody that agonizes OX40 (CD134). Points from the study as a whole: At 0.1-3.0 mg/kg, partial responders had clonal expansion among the lowest observed.

Trimming shortened V by 4 bases and J by 3 bases, and 16 bases separated the two germline ends. This CDR3 region has 17 residues. CDR1 and CDR2 from the germline V gene are MGHRA and YSYEKL. TCRdb's table, derived via immunoSEQ multiplex PCR, lists solely in-frame clones and lacks some. Among roughly 80,000 clones listed, 85% were seen once. The sample here was CD4+ or CD8+ T cells sorted from blood, taken in a trial of the OX40 agonist ivuxolimab. This clonotype was obtained from an adult with an advanced solid tumor such as melanoma, head and neck, liver or kidney cancer. V is TRBV4-1 and J is TRBJ1-6; a weak D match, TRBD1 (5 bases). Here the CDR3 DNA reads TGCGCCAGCAGCCTAGATCCCGGGACTTACTATAATTCACCCCTCCACTTT. It is translated as CASSLDPGTYYNSPLHF.